This passage covers 21 T cell receptor beta chains from one sample sequenced in a study of cytomegalovirus exposure and HLA in healthy donors. Use of 60 Vbeta and 13 Jbeta primers characterized the PCR. Some clones are missing from TCRdb's copy, which holds only in-frame ones; the method was immunoSEQ multiplex PCR. The sample contains 200,000 to 250,000 clones, more than 65% of which appear only once. The sequenced sample was PBMCs. Receptors were obtained from a woman aged 30 to 39 in good health and CMV-seronegative.

This chain connects TRBV7-3 to TRBJ2-2; D is undetermined. Deletions cut 4 bases from V and 4 bases from J, with 10 bases between. The CDR3 has 14 amino acids. From germline, CDR1 is SGHTA and CDR2 FQGTGA. The CDR3 nucleotides read TGTGCCAGCAGCTCTGCAGGTGGCACCGGGGAGCTGTTTTTT. Protein product: CASSSAGGTGELFF.

This clone has just a few counts. V and J are TRBV11-2 and TRBJ1-2; TRBD1 matches at 7 bases. This CDR3 comprises 12 residues. V was clipped by 2 bases and J by 11 bases; unmatched bases: 5. The germline gives CDR1 SGHAT, CDR2 FQNNGV. The CDR3 here is CASSLLDRRYTF. The CDR3, as DNA: TGTGCCAGCAGCTTACTGGACAGGCGGTACACCTTC.

This chain joins TRBV29-1 and TRBJ1-2; no clear D. Per germline, CDR1 SQVTM and CDR2 ANQGSEA. The CDR3 loop spans 18 amino acids. Trimming took off 1 base at V and 3 bases at J, with 24 bases between the two ends. In DNA, the CDR3 is TGCAGCGTTGAAGTTTCCATTGGGAGAGAACGGATTCACTATGGCTACACCTTC. Its translation: CSVEVSIGRERIHYGYTF.

The chain recombines TRBV7-2 with TRBJ1-1; D not resolved. CDR1 is SGHTA and CDR2 is FQGNSA in the germline V gene. The CDR3 is made up of 14 amino acids. V gave up 5 bases and J gave up 5 bases, with 15 bases separating them. CDR3 nucleotides: TGTGCCAGCAGCAGTTTGGCAGGTCGGACTGAAGCTTTCTTT. This sequence encodes CASSSLAGRTEAFF.

This chain connects TRBV19 to TRBJ2-3; 7 bases match TRBD2. The CDR3 is 17 residues long. In germline, CDR1 is LNHDA, CDR2 SQIVND (reference sequence). J was trimmed by 0 bases and V by 4 bases; bases with no gene match: 10. CDR3 in DNA: TGTGCCAGTAGTACCGGCCCTGGGACTATAAGCACAGATACGCAGTATTTT. This encodes CASSTGPGTISTDTQYF.

This clone was seen more than once but under ten times. This chain uses TRBV11-3 with TRBJ2-5, with TRBD2 matching 9 bases. Germline values: CDR1 SGHNT, CDR2 YENEEA. CDR3 length: 15 residues. Trimming took 5 bases from V and 9 from J; bases not matched to a gene: 13. CDR3 region: CASSISGGPVLAQYF. CDR3 sequence (DNA): TGTGCCAGCAGCATAAGCGGGGGGCCTGTATTGGCCCAGTACTTC.

This clone was counted between two and nine times. The chain is built from TRBV7-9 and TRBJ2-5, with D possibly matching TRBD1 (6 bases). The CDR3 consists of 13 residues. Per germline, CDR1 SEHNR and CDR2 FQNEAQ (reference sequence). V lost 5 bases and J lost 1, with 8 bases in between. DNA for the CDR3: TGTGCCAGCAGCCGGACAGTCCAAGAGACCCAGTACTTC. It yields the protein CASSRTVQETQYF. Full variable domain (outside the CDR3, taken from reference TRBV7-9 and TRBJ2-5): DTGVSQNPRHKITKRGQNVTFRCDPISEHNRLYWYRQTLGQGPEFLTYFQNEAQLEKSRLLSDRFSAERPKGSFSTLEIQRTEQGDSAMYLCASSRTVQETQYFGPGTRLLVL.

This chain connects TRBV6-5 to TRBJ2-7; 8 bases are shared with TRBD2. The CDR3 covers 15 residues. Germline assignment: CDR1 MNHEY and CDR2 SVGAGI. J was trimmed by 6 bases and V by 0 bases; bases with no gene match: 7. The CDR3 DNA reads TGTGCCAGCAGTTACTCAGGGACTAGGGTTGGCGAGCAGTACTTC. Encoded protein: CASSYSGTRVGEQYF.

In its sample, this clone was seen a few times. This chain connects TRBV9 to TRBJ2-3, with TRBD2 identical over 8 bases. The CDR3 extends over 15 amino acids. CDR1 and CDR2 from the germline V gene are SGDLS and YYNGEE. The V segment lost 4 bases and the J segment 2 bases; nucleotides outside the gene matches: 6. The chain's CDR3 is CASSYSGAITDTQYF. The CDR3 DNA follows: TGTGCCAGCAGCTATAGCGGGGCCATCACAGATACGCAGTATTTT.

The chain couples TRBV5-1 to TRBJ2-1, with a weak D call TRBD1 (5 bases). V was cut by 1 base and J by 4 bases, with 15 bases left in between. This CDR3 has 16 residues. The germline CDR1 and CDR2 sequences are SGHRS and YFSETQ. The CDR3 DNA sequence: TGCGCCAGCAGCTTGATTCAGGGCCTCGGATACAATGAGCAGTTCTTC. It codes for CASSLIQGLGYNEQFF.

The chain combines TRBV2 with TRBJ2-3; TRBD2 aligns across 12 bases. Unmatched junction bases numbered 4, after V lost 5 bases and J lost 4 bases. Germline assignment: CDR1 SNHLY and CDR2 FYNNEI. This CDR3 spans 15 amino acids. The CDR3 nucleotides read TGTGCCAGCAGTTTACTAGCGGGAGGCGCAGATACGCAGTATTTT. As protein: CASSLLAGGADTQYF.

This chain joins TRBV9 and TRBJ1-6; D is unresolved. V was trimmed by 4 bases and J by 10 bases, leaving 24 bases between them. The CDR3 consists of 17 residues. Germline V gives CDR1 SGDLS, CDR2 YYNGEE. CDR3 region: CASSPPYYGTGESPLHF. The CDR3 coding sequence is TGTGCCAGCAGCCCCCCTTATTATGGTACCGGGGAATCACCCCTCCACTTT.

The chain combines TRBV6-1 with TRBJ1-1; no clear D gene. V lost 7 bases and J 3 bases, leaving 3 bases between the germline ends. Germline V gene data show CDR1 as MNHNS and CDR2 as SASEGT. CDR3 length: 10 residues. CDR3 loop: CASTDTEAFF. CDR3 nucleotides: TGTGCCAGCACAGACACTGAAGCTTTCTTT.

J is TRBJ2-7 and V is TRBV5-1, with D possibly matching TRBD2 (6 bases). Germline values: CDR1 SGHRS, CDR2 YFSETQ. The CDR3 spans 15 residues. Deletions cut 0 bases from V and 2 bases from J, with 12 bases between. CDR3 DNA sequence: TGCGCCAGCAGCTTGGGTCCTAGCGCGGCCTACGAGCAGTACTTC. This gives the protein CASSLGPSAAYEQYF.

The CDR3 reads CASSLGPGASFF. Here the CDR3 DNA reads TGTGCCAGCAGCTTAGGACCCGGAGCATCTTTCTTT. The chain combines TRBV11-3 with TRBJ1-1; unclear D gene. The V end was cut by 1 base, the J end by 12 bases, with 12 bases between. The CDR3 loop spans 12 amino acids. The germline CDR1 and CDR2 sequences are SGHNT and YENEEA.

The chain carries TRBV7-9 and TRBJ1-2; D is possibly TRBD1 (5 bases). V lost 1 base, J lost 6 bases, and 15 bases lay in between. The V gene's germline CDR1 is SEHNR and CDR2 FQNEAQ (reference sequence). CDR3 length: 15 residues. This CDR3 reads CASSLGLGTNHGYTF. CDR3 DNA sequence: TGTGCCAGCAGCTTAGGGCTCGGGACTAATCATGGCTACACCTTC.

The J gene is TRBJ2-7, the V gene TRBV5-4; TRBD2 agrees at 11 bases. Germline V gene sequence: CDR1 SGHNT, CDR2 YYREEE (reference sequence). The CDR3 is made up of 16 amino acids. Trimming cost V 0 bases and J 6 bases; bases outside gene matches: 8. The DNA of the CDR3 is TGTGCCAGCAGCTTGGGTAGCGGGAGGGCCGTTGGCGAGCAGTACTTC. Translation: CASSLGSGRAVGEQYF.

With regard to this clone: This CDR3 is also generated by other DNA sequences in the sample. CDR3 DNA: TGTGCCAGCAGCTTAGGGACGGGAGCCTACGAGCAGTACTTC. It is translated as CASSLGTGAYEQYF. This chain joins TRBV11-2 and TRBJ2-7; D may be TRBD2 (6 bases). Deletions cut 1 base from V and 2 bases from J, with 9 bases between. The CDR3 covers 14 residues. Germline V gives CDR1 SGHAT, CDR2 FQNNGV. Drawing the rest from reference TRBV11-2 and TRBJ2-7, the complete variable domain is EAGVAQSPRYKIIEKRQSVAFWCNPISGHATLYWYQQILGQGPKLLIQFQNNGVVDDSQLPKDRFSAERLKGVDSTLKIQPAKLEDSAVYLCASSLGTGAYEQYFGPGTRLTVT.

To note about this clone: Other DNA sequences from this sample encode an identical CDR3 as well. The chain employs TRBV30 and TRBJ1-1; D is ambiguous. The CDR3 is 13 amino acids. The germline CDR1 and CDR2 sequences are GTSNPN and SVGIG (reference sequence). V gave up 5 bases and J gave up 0 bases, with 10 bases separating them. The CDR3 spells CAWRGGMNTEAFF. The DNA of the CDR3 is TGTGCCTGGCGGGGAGGAATGAACACTGAAGCTTTCTTT.

This clone was detected only a few times. The rearrangement links TRBV5-1 to TRBJ2-2; TRBD2 might be the D (7 bases). The CDR3 covers 14 residues. The germline gives CDR1 SGHRS, CDR2 YFSETQ. Trimming pared 4 bases from V and 4 bases from J, leaving 11 bases between. The CDR3 coding sequence is TGCGCCAGCAGCGAGGGGGGGGGCACCGGGGAGCTGTTTTTT. Its translation: CASSEGGGTGELFF.

The chain carries TRBV27 and TRBJ2-1; TRBD2 agrees at 7 bases. Germline values: CDR1 MNHEY, CDR2 SMNVEV (reference sequence). There are 15 residues in the CDR3. V lost 2 bases and J lost 2; bases outside the gene matches: 3. The CDR3 loop reads CASSLAGVPYNEQFF. CDR3 DNA sequence: TGTGCCAGCAGTTTAGCGGGGGTTCCCTACAATGAGCAGTTCTTC.